Following are 20 T cell receptor beta chains from one sample sequenced in a study of monozygotic twins with inflammatory bowel disease. After re-calling the 5' RACE reads, TCRdb lists one entry per CDR3 protein, DNA absent. The sample totals 440,000 or so distinct CDR3 sequences. Material: blood. The receptors shown here come from a human donor with ulcerative colitis or Crohn's disease, or a healthy co-twin of an affected twin (not recorded which).

This rearrangement joins TRBV7-9 to TRBJ2-3; the TCRdb call, TRBD2, lacks DNA for checking. This CDR3 contains 15 residues. Germline V gives CDR1 SEHNR, CDR2 FQNEAQ (reference sequence). CDR3 residues: CASTQRGGSTDTQYF. Full variable domain (rest looked up from reference TRBV7-9 and TRBJ2-3): DTGVSQNPRHKITKRGQNVTFRCDPISEHNRLYWYRQTLGQGPEFLTYFQNEAQLEKSRLLSDRFSAERPKGSFSTLEIQRTEQGDSAMYLCASTQRGGSTDTQYFGPGTRLTVL.

The chain has TRBV5-1 and TRBJ2-1; TCRdb's D call, TRBD1, is unchecked because there is no DNA. CDR1 is SGHRS and CDR2 is YFSETQ in the germline V gene. This CDR3 has 15 amino acids. The CDR3 sequence is CASSLQGDSPNEQFF.

The chain joins TRBV7-2 to TRBJ2-7. CDR3 length: 14 residues. Germline CDR1 SGHTA, CDR2 FQGNSA. The CDR3 protein is CASSLYSGAYEQYF.

The chain combines TRBV10-3 with TRBJ2-1. The CDR3 covers 11 residues. The germline gives CDR1 ENHRY, CDR2 SYGVKD. The CDR3 is CAISEAKEQFF.

The V gene is TRBV27, the J gene TRBJ1-5; TCRdb lists TRBD1, though no DNA is available to test this call. CDR1 is MNHEY and CDR2 is SMNVEV in the germline V gene (reference sequence). The CDR3 length is 14 residues. CDR3: CASILTTGNQPQHF.

The chain uses TRBV3-1 and TRBJ1-2; TCRdb outputs TRBD1, but without DNA this stays unchecked. Germline lookup yields CDR1 LGHDT and CDR2 YNNKEL (reference sequence). There are 15 residues in the CDR3. CDR3 sequence: CASSQGGKGSYGYTF. The full variable domain, completed using reference TRBV3-1 and TRBJ1-2, is DTAVSQTPKYLVTQMGNDKSIKCEQNLGHDTMYWYKQDSKKFLKIMFSYNNKELIINETVPNRFSPKSPDKAHLNLHINSLELGDSAVYFCASSQGGKGSYGYTFGSGTRLTVV.

This chain connects TRBV4-3 to TRBJ2-7; the TRBD2 assignment by TCRdb is unverifiable without DNA. Germline CDR1 is LGHNA and CDR2 is YSLEER. CDR3 size: 19 residues. The CDR3 spells CASSRSLTGTSGRAYEQYF.

This rearrangement joins TRBV2 to TRBJ1-1; TCRdb proposes TRBD1, but this gene call is untestable without DNA. CDR1 is SNHLY and CDR2 is FYNNEI in the germline V gene. This CDR3 contains 14 residues. CDR3 amino acids: CASSAWGTNTEAFF.

V usage is TRBV7-3 and J usage is TRBJ2-1. The V gene's germline CDR1 is SGHTA and CDR2 FQGTGA. The CDR3 runs 12 residues. The chain's CDR3 is CASSSDGYEQFF.

The J gene is TRBJ1-1, the V gene TRBV20-1; the TCRdb D gene call, TRBD1, has no DNA to confirm it. The CDR3 loop spans 15 amino acids. From germline, CDR1 is DFQATT and CDR2 SNEGSKA (reference sequence). The CDR3 reads CSARGQGVPNTEAFF.

The V gene is TRBV6-5, the J gene TRBJ1-5; without DNA, the TCRdb call of TRBD1 cannot be checked. The CDR3 spans 18 residues. CDR1 and CDR2 from the germline V gene are MNHEY and SVGAGI. CDR3: CASSYSKRGHESNQPQHF.

J is TRBJ1-6 and V is TRBV30. Germline assignment: CDR1 GTSNPN and CDR2 SVGIG (reference sequence). This CDR3 region has 14 residues. The CDR3 loop reads CAWSGSSYNSPLHF.

The rearrangement joins TRBV5-1 to TRBJ2-6; the D call of TRBD1 rests on TCRdb alone, since no DNA is present to check it. Germline V gene data show CDR1 as SGHRS and CDR2 as YFSETQ. CDR3 length equals 17 residues. CDR3 sequence: CASSLEGTGSGANVLTF.

The genes are TRBV7-2 and TRBJ2-3; the D gene TCRdb calls, TRBD2, cannot be checked with no DNA. The germline V gene encodes CDR1 SGHTA and CDR2 FQGNSA. The CDR3 is 16 amino acids. The CDR3 protein is CASSRGTSGGADTQYF.

The genes are TRBV9 and TRBJ2-1. Germline CDR1 is SGDLS and CDR2 is YYNGEE. The CDR3 is made up of 11 amino acids. CDR3 sequence reads: CASSAANEQFF. Complete variable domain (other parts from reference TRBV9 and TRBJ2-1): DSGVTQTPKHLITATGQRVTLRCSPRSGDLSVYWYQQSLDQGLQFLIQYYNGEERAKGNILERFSAQQFPDLHSELNLSSLELGDSALYFCASSAANEQFFGPGTRLTVL.

This rearrangement joins TRBV7-3 to TRBJ2-1; there is no DNA to check the TCRdb D call of TRBD1. Germline CDR1 is SGHTA and CDR2 is FQGTGA. This CDR3 contains 15 residues. The CDR3 loop is CASSPRGRVGDEQFF.

This chain joins TRBV5-1 and TRBJ1-4; TCRdb's assignment of TRBD1 cannot be checked, as there is no DNA. Germline V gene data show CDR1 as SGHRS and CDR2 as YFSETQ. The CDR3 has 16 amino acids. The chain's CDR3 is CASSLDLRDGYEKLFF.

The chain joins TRBV7-2 to TRBJ2-1. Germline CDR1 is SGHTA and CDR2 is FQGNSA. CDR3 size: 15 residues. This CDR3 reads CASSLGGTGYNEQFF. Using reference TRBV7-2 and TRBJ2-1 for the parts outside the CDR3, the full variable domain is GAGVSQSPSNKVTEKGKDVELRCDPISGHTALYWYRQSLGQGLEFLIYFQGNSAPDKSGLPSDRFSAERTGGSVSTLTIQRTQQEDSAVYLCASSLGGTGYNEQFFGPGTRLTVL.

The rearrangement uses TRBV7-9 and TRBJ2-5; the TCRdb call, TRBD1, lacks DNA for checking. This CDR3 comprises 16 residues. Germline assignment: CDR1 SEHNR and CDR2 FQNEAQ (reference sequence). CDR3 amino acids: CASSLTGRTVGETQYF. Complete variable domain (other parts from reference TRBV7-9 and TRBJ2-5): DTGVSQNPRHKITKRGQNVTFRCDPISEHNRLYWYRQTLGQGPEFLTYFQNEAQLEKSRLLSDRFSAERPKGSFSTLEIQRTEQGDSAMYLCASSLTGRTVGETQYFGPGTRLLVL.

The genes are TRBV19 and TRBJ2-2; as DNA is missing, the TRBD1 call by TCRdb cannot be tested. The germline V gene encodes CDR1 LNHDA and CDR2 SQIVND (reference sequence). The CDR3 contains 16 residues. The CDR3 sequence: CASSLRAGQVTGELFF.